This T cell receptor (beta chain) was retrieved from a study of T cell responses to AZD1222 COVID-19 vaccine. Study background: Second doses that came at about 4 or about 12 weeks were put together. General study results and limits: Donor demographics were predominantly white British with a female majority; clonal diversity may be underestimated. CD4 TCRs linked to vaccination spanned spike, dominating at 160-218 and 743-854.

The table came from immunoSEQ multiplex PCR; TCRdb's copy has only in-frame clones and leaves some out. The repertoire has some 120,000 clones, about 92% of them found once; the top ten carry 2.5% to 3%. As concerns this clone: Its antigen is still unknown.

This CDR3 contains 12 residues. Trimming removed 7 bases at V and 0 bases at J, with 10 bases between. CDR1 and CDR2 (germline): SQVTM, ANQGSEA. Sequencing used peripheral blood, obtained on day 0 of AZD1222 vaccination. The clonotype originates from an adult in good health. The chain carries TRBV29-1 and TRBJ2-7; D is perhaps TRBD2 (5 bases). The CDR3 reads CSAGVSSYEQYF. The CDR3 DNA is TGCAGCGCCGGGGTTAGCTCCTACGAGCAGTACTTC.